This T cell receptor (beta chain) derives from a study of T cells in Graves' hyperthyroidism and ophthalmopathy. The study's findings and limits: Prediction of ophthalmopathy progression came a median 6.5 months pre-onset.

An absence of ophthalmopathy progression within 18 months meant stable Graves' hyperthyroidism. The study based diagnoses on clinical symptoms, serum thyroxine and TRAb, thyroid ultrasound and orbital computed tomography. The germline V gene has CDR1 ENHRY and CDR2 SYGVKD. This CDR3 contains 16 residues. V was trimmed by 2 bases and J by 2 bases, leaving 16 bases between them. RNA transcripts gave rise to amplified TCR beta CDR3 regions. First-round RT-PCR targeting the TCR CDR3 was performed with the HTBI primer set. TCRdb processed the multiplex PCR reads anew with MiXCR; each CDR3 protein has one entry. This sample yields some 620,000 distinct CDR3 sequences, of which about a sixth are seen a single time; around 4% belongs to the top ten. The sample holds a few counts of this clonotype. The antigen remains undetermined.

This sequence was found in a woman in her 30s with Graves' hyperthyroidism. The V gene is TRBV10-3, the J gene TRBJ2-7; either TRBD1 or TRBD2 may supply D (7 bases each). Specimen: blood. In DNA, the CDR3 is TGTGCCATCAGTGAGCCAGGGGGGGGGGCACCCTACGAGCAGTACTTC. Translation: CAISEPGGGAPYEQYF.